The text below deals with one TCR beta chain. Its cognate antigen has yet to be identified. Base qualities are not recorded, but no much larger clone differs from it by a single base. V drops 4 bases and J drops 0 bases, leaving 5 bases in between. Including the terminal cysteine and phenylalanine, the CDR3 comprises 12 residues. Only the CDR3 portion is preserved as DNA: 36 bases, with reading frame beginning at the first base. Sequences SGHNT (CDR1) and YYREEE (CDR2) are obtained from the germline V gene (reference sequence). The source of the sample is a study of blood T cell repertoires in COVID-19 (dated by TCRdb to 2020 to 2021). With regard to the full study: Collaborator samples came from the United States, Italy and Spain and covered acute and convalescent phases of COVID-19. The material from the prospective study consisted of cDNA or gDNA derived from T cells, B-cell-depleted T cells, or PBMCs. The dataset comprised deeply sampled blood TCRbeta repertoires from subjects exposed to, actively infected with, or recovered from COVID-19. The repertoires were released in a freely available public database intended as a resource for research on the immune response to SARS-CoV-2. The samples were drawn from the first 160 participants of the ongoing ImmuneRACE study and from some 1,300 subjects provided by 6 global collaborators. A de-identified subject ID, COVID-19 status, age in years and sex were almost always included in the sample metadata. Where HLA class I and class II types were available, the types were taken from metadata supplied by the sample provider, not from assay-based typing.

TCRbeta CDR3 regions were amplified from genomic DNA using the immunoSEQ Assay, a bias-controlled multiplex PCR. The paper's data handling went like this. The number of nucleated cells in each sample was estimated from the amplification of reference gene primers within the assay. Sequence reads were collapsed and filtered to measure the absolute abundance of every unique TCRbeta CDR3 rearrangement. For each sample, productive Simpson clonality was calculated by taking the square root of Simpson's diversity index across productive rearrangements. The source is immuneACCESS, and TCRdb retained only in-frame sequences with V and J called. Part of the clones is not carried over; for the studies checked, unresolved V genes explain less than half of this, and the remainder is unexplained. The V and J calls and the clone size are those of that table, but D and trimming were determined from the DNA. The sample profile shows 360,000 or so clones; just under 90% of them were found once. The ten top clones hold 1.5% to 2% of the sample.

The full study reports these points: How much clinical and demographic metadata was included differed by source and by participant, and the metadata was provided uncurated.

Enrolling through a virtual design, the prospective study's participants ranged in age from roughly 18 to 90 years and lived across 20 to 30 United States geographic areas. In the prospective study, cohorts were assigned on the basis of participant-reported clinical history obtained from a screening survey and a study questionnaire. ImmuneRACE Cohort 3 recovered participants were defined by two consecutive negative NP/OP PCR tests, healthcare professional clearance, or symptom resolution. Mobile phlebotomists in the prospective study collected whole blood, serum and a nasopharyngeal or oropharyngeal swab from every participant. Prospective study participants could optionally give additional blood draws and questionnaires over an approximately 2-month period. Prospective study blood samples were shipped either frozen or at room temperature before DNA extraction.

The TCR sequence derives from a woman aged 25 to 39 who had recovered from COVID-19. The sample comprised PBMCs or T cells enriched from blood (not recorded which). The V gene is TRBV5-4 and the J gene is TRBJ2-7; too little of a D gene remains to name it. For the CDR3, the sequence is CASSVLSYEQYF. The DNA reads as follows: TGTGCCAGCAGCGTCCTCTCCTACGAGCAGTACTTC.